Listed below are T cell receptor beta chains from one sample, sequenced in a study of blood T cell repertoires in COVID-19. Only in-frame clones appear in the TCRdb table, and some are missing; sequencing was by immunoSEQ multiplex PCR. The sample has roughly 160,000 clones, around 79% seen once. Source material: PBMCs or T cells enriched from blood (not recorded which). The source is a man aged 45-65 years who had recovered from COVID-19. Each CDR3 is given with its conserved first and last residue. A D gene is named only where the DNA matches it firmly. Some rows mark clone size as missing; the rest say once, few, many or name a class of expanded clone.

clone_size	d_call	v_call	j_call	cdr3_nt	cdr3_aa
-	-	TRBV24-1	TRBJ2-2	TGTGCCACCAGTGGGGCGAGGGCGAGGACCGGGGAGCTGTTTTTT	CATSGARARTGELFF
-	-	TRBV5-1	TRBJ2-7	TGCGCCAGCAGCCCCCGGGCAGGGGATTCCGAGCAGTACTTC	CASSPRAGDSEQYF
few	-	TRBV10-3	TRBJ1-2	TGTGCCATCAGACTAGAGGGTGGCTACACCTTC	CAIRLEGGYTF
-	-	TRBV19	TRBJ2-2	TGTGCCAGTAGTATTCTTTCCACAGGGTACACCGGGGAGCTGTTTTTT	CASSILSTGYTGELFF
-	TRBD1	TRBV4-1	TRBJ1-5	TGCGCCAGCAGCCAAGAAGCATCGGGACAGGGTCTGCCCCAGCATTTT	CASSQEASGQGLPQHF
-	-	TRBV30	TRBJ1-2	TGTGCCTGGAGTTCCCTTGGGGGGTCCTATGGCTACACCTTC	CAWSSLGGSYGYTF
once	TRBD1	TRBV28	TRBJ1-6	TGTGCCAGCAGTTTCCTGGACAGGGGAATCTCACCCCTCCACTTT	CASSFLDRGISPLHF
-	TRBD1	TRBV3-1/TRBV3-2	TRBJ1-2	TGTGCCAGCAGCTTGGACAGGTATAACTATGGCTACACCTTC	CASSLDRYNYGYTF
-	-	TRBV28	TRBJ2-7	TGTGCCAGCAGTTTCCCCACTTACGAGCAGTACTTC	CASSFPTYEQYF
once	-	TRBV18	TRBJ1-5	TGTGCCAGCTCACCAGGGGGGGATCAGCCCCAGCATTTT	CASSPGGDQPQHF
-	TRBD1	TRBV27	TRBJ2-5	TGTGCCAGCAGTTTAGAGGGGGCGCCGGGTGAGACCCAGTACTTC	CASSLEGAPGETQYF
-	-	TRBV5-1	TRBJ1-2	TGCGCCAGCAGCCAGGGTACCCTCCGGGGCTACACCTTC	CASSQGTLRGYTF
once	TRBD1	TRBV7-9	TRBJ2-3	TGTGCCAGCAGCTTGGGACAGGGGGATACAGATACGCAGTATTTT	CASSLGQGDTDTQYF
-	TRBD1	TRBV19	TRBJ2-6	TGTGCCAGCTCGACAGGGCTAAGCTCTGGGGCCAACGTCCTGACTTTC	CASSTGLSSGANVLTF
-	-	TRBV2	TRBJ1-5	TGTGCCAGCAGTGTCCCCGACAGGTATAATCAGCCCCAGCATTTT	CASSVPDRYNQPQHF
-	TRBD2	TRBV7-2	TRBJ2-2	TGTGCCAGCAGCTCTAGACTAGCCGGCTCCGGGGAGCTGTTTTTT	CASSSRLAGSGELFF
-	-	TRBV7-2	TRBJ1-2	TGTGCCAGCAGCAACATCCGGACAGCGGATTTCTATGGCTACACCTTC	CASSNIRTADFYGYTF
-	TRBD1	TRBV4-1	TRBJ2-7	TGCGCCAGCAGCCAGGATTGGACAGGGGTACCCGAGCAGTACTTC	CASSQDWTGVPEQYF
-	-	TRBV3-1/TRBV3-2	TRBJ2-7	TGTGCCAGCAGCCAAGGAGCGGCTCTCTACGAGCAGTACTTC	CASSQGAALYEQYF
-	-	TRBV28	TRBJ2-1	TGTGCCAGCAGCCGGGGAGTTCCTGAGCAGTTCTTC	CASSRGVPEQFF
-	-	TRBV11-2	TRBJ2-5	TGTGCCAGCAGTTCCTTACAGGGCCCACAAGAGACCCAGTACTTC	CASSSLQGPQETQYF
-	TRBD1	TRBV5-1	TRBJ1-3	TGCGCCAGCAGCCCTGGACAGGGTACTGGAAACACCATATATTTT	CASSPGQGTGNTIYF
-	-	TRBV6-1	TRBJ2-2	TGTGCCAGCAGTGATTTCCCCAGGGGTTCCGGGGAGCTGTTTTTT	CASSDFPRGSGELFF
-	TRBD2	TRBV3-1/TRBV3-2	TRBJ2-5	TGTGCCAGCGGACTAGCGGGGAAAGAGACCCAGTACTTC	CASGLAGKETQYF
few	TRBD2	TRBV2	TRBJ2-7	TGTGCCAGCAGTGAGGGGACTAGCGGCTCCTACGAGCAGTACTTC	CASSEGTSGSYEQYF
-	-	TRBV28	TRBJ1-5	TGTGCCACCATTAGAGGGGGGGGTAGCAATCAGCCCCAGCATTTT	CATIRGGGSNQPQHF
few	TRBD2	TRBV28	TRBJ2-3	TGTGCCAGCAGTACACCCACCCCTGGGGGGGACCCGCGGGATACGCAGTATTTT	CASSTPTPGGDPRDTQYF
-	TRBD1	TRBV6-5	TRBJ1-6	TGTGCCAGCAGACCGTCGACAGGGGATAATTCACCCCTCCACTTT	CASRPSTGDNSPLHF
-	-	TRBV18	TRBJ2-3	TGTGCCAGCTCACCACTTGCGGATACGCAGTATTTT	CASSPLADTQYF
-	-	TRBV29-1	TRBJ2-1	TGCAGCGTTGACAGGGGCCGGGCCTACAATGAGCAGTTCTTC	CSVDRGRAYNEQFF
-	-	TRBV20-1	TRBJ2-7	TGCAGTGCTAGAGCCAGGGGCCAGCAGTACTTC	CSARARGQQYF
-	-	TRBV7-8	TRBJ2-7	TGTGCCAGCAGCCCAACAACAGGGAACGACGAGCAGTACTTC	CASSPTTGNDEQYF
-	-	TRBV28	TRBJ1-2	TGTGCCAGCAGTATAAAATCACAAAACTATGGCTACACCTTC	CASSIKSQNYGYTF
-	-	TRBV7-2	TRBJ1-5	TGTGCCAGCAGCTTAGTAACAGCTAATCAGCCCCAGCATTTT	CASSLVTANQPQHF
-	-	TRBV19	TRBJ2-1	TGTGCCAGTACCCTGACCCGGACACCCGTTCCCTACAATGAGCAGTTCTTC	CASTLTRTPVPYNEQFF
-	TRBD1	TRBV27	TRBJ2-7	TGTGCCAGCAGTGCCGGACAGGCCTCCTACGAGCAGTACTTC	CASSAGQASYEQYF
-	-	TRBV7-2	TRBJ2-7	TGTGCCAGCAGCTCCAGGGGTTCAGGCCTCAGGGTGTACGAGCAGTACTTC	CASSSRGSGLRVYEQYF
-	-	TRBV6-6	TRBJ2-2	TGTGCCAGCAGTCAGATAGACAGCCCCGCAGGAACCGGGGAGCTGTTTTTT	CASSQIDSPAGTGELFF
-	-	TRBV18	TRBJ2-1	TGTGCCAGCTCAACTAGGGGGGGGATGAGCAATGAGCAGTTCTTC	CASSTRGGMSNEQFF
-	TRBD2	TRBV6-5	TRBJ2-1	TGTGCCAGCAGTCCGGCGGCGGGAGGTAACGAGCAGTTCTTC	CASSPAAGGNEQFF
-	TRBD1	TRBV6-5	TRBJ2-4	TGTGCCAGCAGTCTACAGGGGCTCGGCAAAAACATTCAGTACTTC	CASSLQGLGKNIQYF
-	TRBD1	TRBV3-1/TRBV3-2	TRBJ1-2	TGTGCCAGCAGCCGGGAGACAGGGGACTATGGCTACACCTTC	CASSRETGDYGYTF
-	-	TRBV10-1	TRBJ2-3	TGCGCCAGCAGTGTTCCGGGAACGGATACGCAGTATTTT	CASSVPGTDTQYF
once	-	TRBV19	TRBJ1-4	TGTGCCAGTAGTATAGGTGGGAGGCACGAAAAACTGTTTTTT	CASSIGGRHEKLFF
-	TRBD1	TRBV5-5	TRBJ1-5	TGTGCCAGCAGCTTGTCGGGACAGGGCAGCAATCAGCCCCAGCATTTT	CASSLSGQGSNQPQHF
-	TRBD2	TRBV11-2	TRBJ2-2	TGTGCCAGCAGCCGTACTAGCGGGAGGGCCGGGGAGCTGTTTTTT	CASSRTSGRAGELFF
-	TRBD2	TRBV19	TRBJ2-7	TGTGCCAGTAGTATCCAAAGCGGGAGCACCCCCTACGAGCAGTACTTC	CASSIQSGSTPYEQYF
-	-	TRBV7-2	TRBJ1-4	TGTGCCAGCAGCTTATCCCGGACTGATAATGAAAAACTGTTTTTT	CASSLSRTDNEKLFF
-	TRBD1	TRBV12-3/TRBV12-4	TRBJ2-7	TGTGCCAGCAGTTACAGGGGGCGCTACGAGCAGTACTTC	CASSYRGRYEQYF